Listed below are T cell receptor beta chains from one sample, sequenced in a study of human T cells and chemical hapten exposure. TCRdb analysed the 5' RACE reads with MiXCR anew, one entry per CDR3 protein. The sample contains some 78,000 distinct CDR3 sequences, about 8% of which appear only once. The receptors come from a male donor in good health. The CDR3 runs from the conserved cysteine through the conserved F or W. D genes are given only for firm matches. Some rows mark clone size as missing; the rest say once, few, many or name a class of expanded clone.

clone size	D gene	V gene	J gene	CDR3 DNA	CDR3 protein
many	TRBD1	TRBV6-4	TRBJ2-1	TGTGCCAGCAGTCAGGGGGCATTGGGCAATGAGCAGTTCTTC	CASSQGALGNEQFF
few	NA	TRBV7-2	TRBJ2-6	TGTGCCAGCAGCCAACCCTTGGGTAGCTCTGGGGCCAACGTCCTGACTTTC	CASSQPLGSSGANVLTF
many	TRBD1	TRBV6-1	TRBJ1-5	TGTGCCAGCAGTCCCGGGACAGTGTATAGCAATCAGCCCCAGCATTTT	CASSPGTVYSNQPQHF
few	TRBD2	TRBV12-5	TRBJ2-5	TGTGCTAGTGGTCTGGGACTAGCGGGACAAGAGACCCAGTACTTC	CASGLGLAGQETQYF
few	TRBD1	TRBV20-1	TRBJ1-5	TGCAGTGCTAGAGATCGGGACAGGTCAGGTCAGCCCCAGCATTTT	CSARDRDRSGQPQHF
NA	TRBD2	TRBV7-3	TRBJ2-3	TGTGCCAGCAGACAAACTAGCGGGGGCACAGATACGCAGTATTTT	CASRQTSGGTDTQYF
NA	NA	TRBV10-3	TRBJ1-5	TGTGCCATCAGTACAGGCGAAGGCAATCAGCCCCAGCATTTT	CAISTGEGNQPQHF
many	TRBD1	TRBV6-5	TRBJ1-1	TGTGCCAGCAGTTACTCCCGTCCGGGACAGGGTATGACTGAAGCTTTCTTT	CASSYSRPGQGMTEAFF
few	NA	TRBV5-1	TRBJ1-5	TGCGCCAGCAGCCCCAACGGGGGGGGTAGGGATCAGCCCCAGCATTTT	CASSPNGGGRDQPQHF
NA	NA	TRBV29-1	TRBJ1-2	TGCAGCGTTTTAGGATCGGCTGTGGATGGCTACACCTTC	CSVLGSAVDGYTF
many	NA	TRBV20-1	TRBJ2-7	TGCAGTGCCCGACCCTCGGGACCCTCGAAGAACGAGCAGTACTTC	CSARPSGPSKNEQYF
few	NA	TRBV6-5	TRBJ2-7	TGTGCCAGCAGTTACTCGATACTAGACTACGAGCAGTACTTC	CASSYSILDYEQYF
NA	TRBD1	TRBV7-2	TRBJ2-5	TGTGCCAGCAGCCCGGGACAGTTGGAGACCCAGTACTTC	CASSPGQLETQYF
few	TRBD1	TRBV6-6	TRBJ2-3	TGTGCCAGCAGTTACGCGGCCGACAGGGATAGCACAGATACGCAGTATTTT	CASSYAADRDSTDTQYF
NA	TRBD1	TRBV12-5	TRBJ1-1	TGTGCTAGTGGTTTGGGGGCAGGGGGCTCGAACACTGAAGCTTTCTTT	CASGLGAGGSNTEAFF
few	NA	TRBV7-2	TRBJ2-5	TGTGCCAGCAGCTTAGGAGCCGACAAAGAGACCCAGTACTTC	CASSLGADKETQYF
few	NA	TRBV20-1	TRBJ1-1	TGCAGTGTTTACTCGCGGGCCAGGTCTGAAGCTTTCTTT	CSVYSRARSEAFF